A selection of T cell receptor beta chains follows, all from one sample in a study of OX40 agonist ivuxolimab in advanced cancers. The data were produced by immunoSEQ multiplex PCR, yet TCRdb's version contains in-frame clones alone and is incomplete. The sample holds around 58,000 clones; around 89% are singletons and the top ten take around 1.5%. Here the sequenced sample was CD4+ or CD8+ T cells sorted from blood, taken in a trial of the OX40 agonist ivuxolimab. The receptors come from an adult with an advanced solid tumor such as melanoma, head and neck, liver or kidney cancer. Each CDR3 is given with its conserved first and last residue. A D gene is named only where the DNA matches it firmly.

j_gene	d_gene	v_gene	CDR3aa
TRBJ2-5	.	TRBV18	CASSPEVRRYQETQYF
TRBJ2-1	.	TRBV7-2	CASSLAGGPSNEQFF
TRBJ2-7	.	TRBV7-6	CASSPTVLSAPYEQYF
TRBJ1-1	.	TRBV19	CASSISHSGGENEAFF
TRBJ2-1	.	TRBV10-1	CASSSGVRGTKFF
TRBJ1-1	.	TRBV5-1	CASRLTGPLNTEAFF
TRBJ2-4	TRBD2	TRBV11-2	CASSQPSGSGGAKNIQYF
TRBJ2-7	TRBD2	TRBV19	CASSIREGYEQYF
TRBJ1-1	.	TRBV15	CATSRVSGTEAFF
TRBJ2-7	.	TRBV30	CAWSTGYEQYF
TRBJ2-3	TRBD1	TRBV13	CASSPGTGTGDTQYF
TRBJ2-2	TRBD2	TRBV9	CASSVNLAGASNTGELFF
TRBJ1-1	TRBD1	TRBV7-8	CASSIRGRNTEAFF
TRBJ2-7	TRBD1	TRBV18	CASSPQGQGASYEQYF
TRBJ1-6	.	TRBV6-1	CASSHDRTVQSPLHF
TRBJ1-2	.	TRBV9	CASSVALTDYGYTF
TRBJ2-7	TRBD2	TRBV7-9	CASSFAGAWYEQYF
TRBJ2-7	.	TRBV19	CASSQRHSNLVVEQYF
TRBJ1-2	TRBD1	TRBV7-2	CASSTSTGGHGYTF
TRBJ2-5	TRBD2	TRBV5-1	CASSPGTRFGETQYF
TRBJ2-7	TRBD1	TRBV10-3	CAISDPSTGREQYF
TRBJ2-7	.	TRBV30	CALTKSVTYEQYF
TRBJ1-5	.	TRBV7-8	CASSLGRRADQPQHF
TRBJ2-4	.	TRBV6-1	CASRGARRGYIQYF
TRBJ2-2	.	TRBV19	CASSTQGNTGELFF
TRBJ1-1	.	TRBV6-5	CATTTELNTEAFF
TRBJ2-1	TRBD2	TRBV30	CAWSVLASGFNEQFF
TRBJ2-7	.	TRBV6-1	CASQGLFYEQYF
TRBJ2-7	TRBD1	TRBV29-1	CSVEETGVREQYF
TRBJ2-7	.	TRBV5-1	CASSFGNTPNYEQYF
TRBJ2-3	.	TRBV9	CASSFSPSDTQYF
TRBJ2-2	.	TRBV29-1	CSVVGVGTGELFF
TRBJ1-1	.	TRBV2	CASSDSRNTEAFF
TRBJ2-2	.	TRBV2	CASSWAAGELFF
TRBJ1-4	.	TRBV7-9	CASSQIRATNEKLFF
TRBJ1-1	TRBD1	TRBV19	CASSMIGQGGTEAFF
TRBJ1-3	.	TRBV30	CASTSIALSSGNTIYF